What follows describes a single T cell receptor beta chain. This clonotype has only a few counts. Its antigen remains unidentified. Per-nucleotide qualities are absent, and no much larger clonotype sits a single base away. The V end gives up 6 bases and the J end 4 bases, leaving 8 bases in the junction not matched to a gene. Its CDR3 holds 15 amino acids, cysteine through phenylalanine. The retained sequence is limited to the CDR3, 45 bases, with the frame set at the first base. The source of the sample is a study of spatial heterogeneity in lung cancer (dated by TCRdb to 2018 to 2020). Concerning the study at large: Samples were obtained from 70 to 85 patients with early-stage, untreated non-small cell lung cancer from the lung TRACERx cohort. In non-small cell lung cancer, the study made a quantitative comparison of TCR alpha and beta repertoires among multiple tumor regions, matched nontumor lung and blood. Beta-chain transcripts were consistently detected in greater numbers than alpha-chain transcripts, which likely reflected higher beta-chain transcript abundance. In the raw uncorrected reads, each unique combination of TCR and UMI appeared more than ten times on average. At surgery, both alpha and beta chains were TCR-sequenced in approximately 210 tumor regions, fewer than 85 matched nontumor lung samples and a few dozen PBMC samples. TCR repertoire features were related to nonsynonymous mutation counts determined by whole-exome sequencing of tumor tissue. Follow-up PBMC samples were sequenced whenever the samples were available, and the median time to follow-up was around 2 years after resection. General study outcomes and caveats: Additional single-cell paired TCR alpha and beta sequencing was considered necessary to confirm, at a functional level, the hypothesis that regional TCRs recognize regional mutations. Only about 14 patients were included in comparisons of baseline and follow-up blood repertoires. Ubiquitous expanded tumor TCRs showed up in blood more often at tumor resection than at routine follow-up.

Sample time point, as interpreted from the label and publication: blood at routine non-recurrence follow-up after resection. For TCR sequencing, whole RNA was extracted from tumor and nontumor lung tissue, or from cryopreserved PBMC samples, and no cell sorting was done. Patients were selected for TCR sequencing only if sufficient RNA was available from at least two tumor regions. Library method: 5' RACE. Sequencing took place on a NextSeq 500. To allow correction of PCR and sequencing errors, the TCR library protocol tagged every TCR cDNA molecule with a unique molecular identifier. The authors' analysis ran thus. TCR identification, UMI-based error correction and CDR3 extraction were all carried out with Decombinator tools. TCRs above a frequency of 2 per 1,000, corresponding to the top 1% of the tumor frequency distribution, were defined as expanded. Rényi diversity was computed with the R vegan package after subsampling each repertoire 100 times to 5,000 TCRs. CDR3 similarity networks were built from amino acid triplet string-kernel similarity, connecting CDR3s with pairwise similarity above 0.82. The public reads were reprocessed in TCRdb via fastp at Q25 and MiXCR, keeping in-frame beta chains. Every distinct CDR3 protein forms one entry, paired with its most common genes and DNA. The V and J calls come from TCRdb's annotation, not from the publication. The sample data list 45,000 to 50,000 distinct CDR3 sequences, and approximately 10% of these were observed just once. The biggest ten clones account for 30% to 40% of the sample.

The material was PBMCs, obtained at follow-up. This receptor was identified in a male donor with early-stage non-small cell lung cancer. The chain uses TRBV12-3 or TRBV12-4 and TRBJ2-1; 8 bases in the junction line up with TRBD2. The CDR3 has the sequence CASSTSGSAYNEQFF. The DNA sequence is given as TGTGCCAGCAGCACCAGCGGGAGCGCGTACAATGAGCAGTTCTTC.